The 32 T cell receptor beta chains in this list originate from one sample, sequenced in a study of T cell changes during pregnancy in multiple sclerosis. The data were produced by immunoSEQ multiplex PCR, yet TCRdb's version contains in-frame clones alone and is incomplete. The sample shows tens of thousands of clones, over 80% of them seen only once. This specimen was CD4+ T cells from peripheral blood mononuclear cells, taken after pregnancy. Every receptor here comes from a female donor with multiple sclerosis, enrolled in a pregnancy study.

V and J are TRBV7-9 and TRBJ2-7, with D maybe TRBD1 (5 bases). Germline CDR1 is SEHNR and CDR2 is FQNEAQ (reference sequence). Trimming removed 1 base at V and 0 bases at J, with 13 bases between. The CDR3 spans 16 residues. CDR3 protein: CASSLGRVLSSYEQYF. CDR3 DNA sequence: TGTGCCAGCAGCTTAGGCAGGGTGTTAAGCTCCTACGAGCAGTACTTC.

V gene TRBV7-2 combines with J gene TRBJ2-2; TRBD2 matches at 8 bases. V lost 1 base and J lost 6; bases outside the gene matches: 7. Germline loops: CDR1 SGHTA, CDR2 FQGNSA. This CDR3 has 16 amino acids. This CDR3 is CASSLGSGGAPGELFF. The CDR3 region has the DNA TGTGCCAGCAGCTTAGGTTCGGGAGGGGCACCCGGGGAGCTGTTTTTT.

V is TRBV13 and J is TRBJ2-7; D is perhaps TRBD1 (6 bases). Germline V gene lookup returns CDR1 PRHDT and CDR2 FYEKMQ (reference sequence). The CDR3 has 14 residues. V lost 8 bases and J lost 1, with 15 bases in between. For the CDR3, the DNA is TGTGCCAGCCTAATGTTGGGGGCTTCCTACGAGCAGTACTTC. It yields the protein CASLMLGASYEQYF.

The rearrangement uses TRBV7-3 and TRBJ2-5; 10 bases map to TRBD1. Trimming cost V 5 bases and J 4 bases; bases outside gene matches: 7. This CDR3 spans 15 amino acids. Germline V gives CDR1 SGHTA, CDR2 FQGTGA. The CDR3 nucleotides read TGTGCCAGCAGCCCGACAGGGGGCATTCCAGAGACCCAGTACTTC. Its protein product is CASSPTGGIPETQYF.

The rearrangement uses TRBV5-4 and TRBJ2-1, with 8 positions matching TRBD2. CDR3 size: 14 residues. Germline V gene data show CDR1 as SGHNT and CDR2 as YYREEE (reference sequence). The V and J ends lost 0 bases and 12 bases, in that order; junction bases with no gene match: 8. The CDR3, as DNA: TGTGCCAGCAGCTTGGGTGTGACGACTAGCGTGCAGTTCTTC. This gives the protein CASSLGVTTSVQFF.

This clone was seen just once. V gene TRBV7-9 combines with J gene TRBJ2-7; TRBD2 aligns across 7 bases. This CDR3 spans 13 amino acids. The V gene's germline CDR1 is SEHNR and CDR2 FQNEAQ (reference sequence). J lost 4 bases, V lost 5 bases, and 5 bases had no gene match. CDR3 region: CASSPAGRYEQYF. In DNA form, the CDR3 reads TGTGCCAGCAGCCCAGCGGGGCGATACGAGCAGTACTTC. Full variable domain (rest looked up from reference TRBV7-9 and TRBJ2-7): DTGVSQNPRHKITKRGQNVTFRCDPISEHNRLYWYRQTLGQGPEFLTYFQNEAQLEKSRLLSDRFSAERPKGSFSTLEIQRTEQGDSAMYLCASSPAGRYEQYFGPGTRLTVT.

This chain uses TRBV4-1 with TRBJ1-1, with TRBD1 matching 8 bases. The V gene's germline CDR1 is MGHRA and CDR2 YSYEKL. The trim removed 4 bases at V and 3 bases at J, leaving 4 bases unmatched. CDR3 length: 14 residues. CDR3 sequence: CASSLRGPDTEAFF. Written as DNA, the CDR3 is TGCGCCAGCAGCCTCAGGGGGCCGGACACTGAAGCTTTCTTT.

Written as DNA, the CDR3 is TGTGCCAGTAGATCCAGGGCCCCCGGGGAGCTGTTTTTT. Amino acids: CASRSRAPGELFF. The chain joins TRBV19 to TRBJ2-2; TRBD1 might be the D (5 bases). CDR1 is LNHDA and CDR2 is SQIVND in the germline V gene (reference sequence). V was trimmed by 6 bases and J by 6 bases, leaving 11 bases between them. CDR3 length: 13 amino acids.

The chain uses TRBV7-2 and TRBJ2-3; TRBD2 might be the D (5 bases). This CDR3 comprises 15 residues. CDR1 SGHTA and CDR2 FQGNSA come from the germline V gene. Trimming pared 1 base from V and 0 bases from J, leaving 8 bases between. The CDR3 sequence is CASSLDRRSTDTQYF. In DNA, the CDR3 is TGTGCCAGCAGCTTAGACCGGAGGAGCACAGATACGCAGTATTTT.

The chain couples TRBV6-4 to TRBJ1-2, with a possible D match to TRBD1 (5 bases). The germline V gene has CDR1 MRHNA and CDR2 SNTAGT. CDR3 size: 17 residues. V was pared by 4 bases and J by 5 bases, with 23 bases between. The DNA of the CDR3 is TGTGCCAGCAGTGGGGGCTGTCGGGGGGTGCGTAGGTATGGCTACACCTTC. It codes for CASSGGCRGVRRYGYTF.

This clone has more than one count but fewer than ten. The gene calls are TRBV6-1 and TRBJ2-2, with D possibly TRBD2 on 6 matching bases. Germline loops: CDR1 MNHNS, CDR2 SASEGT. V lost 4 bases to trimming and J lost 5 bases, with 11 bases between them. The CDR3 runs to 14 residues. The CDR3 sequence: CASSVLALTGELFF. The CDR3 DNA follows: TGTGCCAGCAGTGTCCTAGCGCTAACCGGGGAGCTGTTTTTT.

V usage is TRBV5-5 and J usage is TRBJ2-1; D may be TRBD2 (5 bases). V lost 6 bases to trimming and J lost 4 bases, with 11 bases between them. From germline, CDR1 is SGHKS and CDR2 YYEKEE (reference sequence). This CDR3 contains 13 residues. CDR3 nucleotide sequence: TGTGCCAGCACGCTGGACTTGTACAATGAGCAGTTCTTC. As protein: CASTLDLYNEQFF.

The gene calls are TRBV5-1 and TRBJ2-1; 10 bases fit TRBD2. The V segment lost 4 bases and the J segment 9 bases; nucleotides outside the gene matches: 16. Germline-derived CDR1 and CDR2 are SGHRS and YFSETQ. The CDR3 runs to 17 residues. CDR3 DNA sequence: TGCGCCAGCAGCCCGGCAGCGGGAGGGCAAAAGTCGGGTGAGCAGTTCTTC. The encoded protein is CASSPAAGGQKSGEQFF.

In nucleotides, the CDR3 is TGTGCCAGCAGTGACGACGCTAGCGTATCTAGCACAGATACGCAGTATTTT. It codes for CASSDDASVSSTDTQYF. V and J are TRBV2 and TRBJ2-3; TRBD2 might be the D (6 bases). The CDR3 extends over 17 amino acids. CDR1 is SNHLY and CDR2 is FYNNEI in the germline V gene. The V end was cut by 3 bases, the J end by 0 bases, with 16 bases between.

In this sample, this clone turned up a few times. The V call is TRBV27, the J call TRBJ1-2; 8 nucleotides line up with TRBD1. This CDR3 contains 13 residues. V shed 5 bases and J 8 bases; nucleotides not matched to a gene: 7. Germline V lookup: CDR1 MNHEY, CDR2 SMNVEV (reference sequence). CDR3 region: CASSERQGQGYTF. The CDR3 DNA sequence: TGTGCCAGCAGTGAAAGACAGGGGCAAGGCTACACCTTC.

The CDR3 loop is CASSMTAGREQFF. In nucleotides, the CDR3 is TGTGCCAGTAGTATGACAGCCGGGCGCGAGCAGTTCTTC. The chain joins TRBV19 to TRBJ2-1, with D possibly TRBD1 on 5 matching bases. The germline CDR1 and CDR2 sequences are LNHDA and SQIVND (reference sequence). V lost 3 bases, J lost 10 bases, and 13 bases lay in between. The CDR3 length is 13 residues.

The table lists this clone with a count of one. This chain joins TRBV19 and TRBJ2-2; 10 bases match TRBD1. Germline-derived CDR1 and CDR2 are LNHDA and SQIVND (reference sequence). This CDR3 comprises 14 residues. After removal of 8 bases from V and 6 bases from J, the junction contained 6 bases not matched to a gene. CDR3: CASRTGQGSGELFF. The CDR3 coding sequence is TGTGCCAGTCGAACGGGACAGGGGTCCGGGGAGCTGTTTTTT.

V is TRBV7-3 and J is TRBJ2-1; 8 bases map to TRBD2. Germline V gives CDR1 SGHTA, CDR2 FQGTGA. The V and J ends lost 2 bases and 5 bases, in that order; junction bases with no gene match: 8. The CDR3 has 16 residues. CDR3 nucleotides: TGTGCCAGCAGCTTATCGCCCAGCGGGAGTAACAATGAGCAGTTCTTC. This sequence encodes CASSLSPSGSNNEQFF. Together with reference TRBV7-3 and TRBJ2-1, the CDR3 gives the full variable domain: GAGVSQTPSNKVTEKGKYVELRCDPISGHTALYWYRQSLGQGPEFLIYFQGTGAADDSGLPNDRFFAVRPEGSVSTLKIQRTERGDSAVYLCASSLSPSGSNNEQFFGPGTRLTVL.

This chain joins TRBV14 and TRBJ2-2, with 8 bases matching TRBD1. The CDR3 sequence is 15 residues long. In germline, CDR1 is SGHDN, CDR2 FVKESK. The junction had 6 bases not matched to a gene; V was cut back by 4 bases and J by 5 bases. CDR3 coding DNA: TGTGCCAGCAGCCCAGGGGGCGCGATTACCGGGGAGCTGTTTTTT. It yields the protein CASSPGGAITGELFF.

The CDR3 sequence: CASSEDDRFLSGANVLTF. CDR3 nucleotide sequence: TGTGCCAGCAGTGAGGACGACAGATTCCTCTCTGGGGCCAACGTCCTGACTTTC. The genes are TRBV2 and TRBJ2-6; D may be TRBD1 (5 bases). Germline V gene lookup returns CDR1 SNHLY and CDR2 FYNNEI. CDR3 length: 18 amino acids. Trimming shortened V by 3 bases and J by 0 bases, and 15 bases separated the two germline ends.

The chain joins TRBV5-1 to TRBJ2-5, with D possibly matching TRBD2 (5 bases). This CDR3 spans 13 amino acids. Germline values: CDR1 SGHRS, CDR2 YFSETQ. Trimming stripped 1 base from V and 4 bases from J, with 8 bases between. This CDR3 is CASSLSGRETQYF. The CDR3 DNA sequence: TGCGCCAGCAGCTTGTCTGGGAGAGAGACCCAGTACTTC.

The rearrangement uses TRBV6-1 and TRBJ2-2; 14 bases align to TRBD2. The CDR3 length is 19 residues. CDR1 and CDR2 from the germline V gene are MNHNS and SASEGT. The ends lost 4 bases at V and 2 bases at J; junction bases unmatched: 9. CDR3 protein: CASSVGLAGGGGNTGELFF. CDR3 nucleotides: TGTGCCAGCAGTGTCGGACTAGCGGGAGGCGGGGGTAACACCGGGGAGCTGTTTTTT.

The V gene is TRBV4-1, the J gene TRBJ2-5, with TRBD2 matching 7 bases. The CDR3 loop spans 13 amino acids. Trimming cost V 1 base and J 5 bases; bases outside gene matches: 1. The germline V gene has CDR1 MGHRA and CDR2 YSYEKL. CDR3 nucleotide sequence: TGCGCCAGCAGCCAAGGGGAGGGGGAGACCCAGTACTTC. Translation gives CASSQGEGETQYF.

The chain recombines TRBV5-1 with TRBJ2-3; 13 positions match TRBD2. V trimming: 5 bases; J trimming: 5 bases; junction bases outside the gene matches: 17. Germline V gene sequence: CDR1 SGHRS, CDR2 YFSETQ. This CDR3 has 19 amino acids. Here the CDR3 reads CASRYRTSGSILEGDTQYF. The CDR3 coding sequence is TGCGCCAGCAGGTATAGGACTAGCGGGAGCATACTCGAAGGAGATACGCAGTATTTT.

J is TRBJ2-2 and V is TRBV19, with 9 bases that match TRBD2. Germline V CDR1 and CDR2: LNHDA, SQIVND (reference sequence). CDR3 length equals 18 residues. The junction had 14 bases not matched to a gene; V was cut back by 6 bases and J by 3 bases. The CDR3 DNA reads TGTGCCAGTAGATCCTCCGGTACTAGCGGGTCTTACACCGGGGAGCTGTTTTTT. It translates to CASRSSGTSGSYTGELFF. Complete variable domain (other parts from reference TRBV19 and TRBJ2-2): DGGITQSPKYLFRKEGQNVTLSCEQNLNHDAMYWYRQDPGQGLRLIYYSQIVNDFQKGDIAEGYSVSREKKESFPLTVTSAQKNPTAFYLCASRSSGTSGSYTGELFFGEGSRLTVL.

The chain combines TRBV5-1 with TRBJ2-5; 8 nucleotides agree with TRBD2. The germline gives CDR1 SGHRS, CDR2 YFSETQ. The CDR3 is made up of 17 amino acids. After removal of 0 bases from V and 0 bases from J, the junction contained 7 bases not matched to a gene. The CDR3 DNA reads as TGCGCCAGCAGCTTGGGTAGCGGGGTCGACTACCAAGAGACCCAGTACTTC. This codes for CASSLGSGVDYQETQYF.

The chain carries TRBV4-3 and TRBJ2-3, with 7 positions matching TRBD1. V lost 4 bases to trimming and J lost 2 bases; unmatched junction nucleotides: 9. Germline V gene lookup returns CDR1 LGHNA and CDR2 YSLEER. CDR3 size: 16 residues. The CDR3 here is CASSPTGTAITDTQYF. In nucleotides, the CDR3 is TGCGCCAGCAGCCCAACCGGGACAGCCATCACAGATACGCAGTATTTT.

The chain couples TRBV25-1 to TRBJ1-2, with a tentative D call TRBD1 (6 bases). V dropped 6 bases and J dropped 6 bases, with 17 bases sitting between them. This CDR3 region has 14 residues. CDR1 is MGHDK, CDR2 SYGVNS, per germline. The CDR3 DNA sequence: TGTGCCAGCAGGGGTTCCGGGACACCCCATGGCTACACCTTC. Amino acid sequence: CASRGSGTPHGYTF.

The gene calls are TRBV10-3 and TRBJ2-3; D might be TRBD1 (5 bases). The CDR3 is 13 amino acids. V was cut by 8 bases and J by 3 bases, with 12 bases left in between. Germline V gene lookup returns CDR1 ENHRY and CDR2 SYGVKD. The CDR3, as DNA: TGTGCCATCGGGGCCCAAGGGACAGATACGCAGTATTTT. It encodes CAIGAQGTDTQYF.

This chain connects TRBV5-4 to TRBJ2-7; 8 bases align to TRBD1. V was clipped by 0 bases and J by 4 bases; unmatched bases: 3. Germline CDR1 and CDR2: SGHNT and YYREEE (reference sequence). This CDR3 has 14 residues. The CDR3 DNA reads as TGTGCCAGCAGCTTGGGACAGGGGTTATACGAGCAGTACTTC. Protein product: CASSLGQGLYEQYF.

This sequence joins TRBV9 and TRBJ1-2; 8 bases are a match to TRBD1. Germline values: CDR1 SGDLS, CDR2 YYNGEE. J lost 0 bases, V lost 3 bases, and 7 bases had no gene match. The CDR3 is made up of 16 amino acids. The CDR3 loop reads CASSAQGASANYGYTF. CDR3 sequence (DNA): TGTGCCAGCAGCGCCCAGGGGGCTTCAGCTAACTATGGCTACACCTTC.

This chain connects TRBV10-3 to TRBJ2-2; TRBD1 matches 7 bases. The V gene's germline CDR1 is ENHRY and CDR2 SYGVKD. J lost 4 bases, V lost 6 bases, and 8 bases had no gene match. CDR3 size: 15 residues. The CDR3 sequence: CAIRIQGPVTGELFF. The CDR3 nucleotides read TGTGCCATCAGAATACAGGGGCCGGTCACCGGGGAGCTGTTTTTT.